Each of the 8 T cell receptor beta chains below was sequenced from the same sample in a study of cytomegalovirus exposure and HLA in healthy donors. PCR primers comprised 60 Vbeta and 13 Jbeta primers. Sequenced by immunoSEQ multiplex PCR; TCRdb stores in-frame clones only, minus some. The table has 85,000 to 95,000 clones, 70% to 80% seen once. Input material: PBMCs. The receptors were gathered from a man under 40 in good health and CMV-seropositive.

The chain joins TRBV7-8 to TRBJ2-5; 8 bases are shared with TRBD1. V shed 7 bases, J shed 4 bases, and the junction held 5 bases outside the gene matches. This CDR3 contains 13 residues. Germline V gives CDR1 SGHVS, CDR2 FQNEAQ. The DNA of the CDR3 is TGTGCCAGCACCTCAGGGGGCTCAGAGACCCAGTACTTC. Translated, it gives CASTSGGSETQYF.

This clone was seen a few times. The rearrangement links TRBV5-4 to TRBJ1-1; TRBD1 matches 9 bases. Trimming at V came to 3 bases and at J to 4 bases, leaving 4 bases not matched to a gene. This CDR3 has 14 amino acids. From germline, CDR1 is SGHNT and CDR2 YYREEE (reference sequence). CDR3 bases: TGTGCCAGCAGCTCTACAGGGGGCCTCACTGAAGCTTTCTTT. This gives the protein CASSSTGGLTEAFF. The whole variable domain, remainder taken from reference TRBV5-4 and TRBJ1-1, is ETGVTQSPTHLIKTRGQQVTLRCSSQSGHNTVSWYQQALGQGPQFIFQYYREEENGRGNFPPRFSGLQFPNYSSELNVNALELDDSALYLCASSSTGGLTEAFFGQGTRLTVV.

The chain has TRBV27 and TRBJ2-1; D is perhaps TRBD2 (6 bases). Germline CDR1 is MNHEY and CDR2 is SMNVEV (reference sequence). Trimming took off 3 bases at V and 3 bases at J, with 12 bases between the two ends. This CDR3 spans 15 amino acids. The CDR3: CASSFGGYHYNEQFF. CDR3 nucleotides: TGTGCCAGCAGTTTTGGAGGGTATCACTACAATGAGCAGTTCTTC.

The chain couples TRBV15 to TRBJ2-4; 7 bases are a match to TRBD1. J gave up 3 bases and V 8 bases, and 4 bases lay outside the gene matches. CDR1 is LNHNV, CDR2 YYDKDF, per germline (reference sequence). CDR3 length equals 13 residues. The CDR3 protein is CATGTDIKNIQYF. The CDR3 DNA reads as TGTGCCACCGGGACAGACATCAAAAACATTCAGTACTTC. Together with reference TRBV15 and TRBJ2-4, the CDR3 gives the full variable domain: DAMVIQNPRYQVTQFGKPVTLSCSQTLNHNVMYWYQQKSSQAPKLLFHYYDKDFNNEADTPDNFQSRRPNTSFCFLDIRSPGLGDTAMYLCATGTDIKNIQYFGAGTRLSVL.

The CDR3 DNA sequence: TGTGCCAGCAGCTTGGATGTGGGACAGGGCTCCTACTATGGCTACACCTTC. Encoded protein: CASSLDVGQGSYYGYTF. The rearrangement joins TRBV5-4 to TRBJ1-2; 9 positions match TRBD1. The CDR3 runs to 17 residues. Germline V lookup: CDR1 SGHNT, CDR2 YYREEE (reference sequence). Germline trimming cut 0 bases from V and 3 bases from J; bases unmatched to any gene: 9.

The gene calls are TRBV27 and TRBJ2-7, with D possibly matching TRBD2 (5 bases). Germline CDR1 MNHEY, CDR2 SMNVEV (reference sequence). With 7 bases removed from V and 6 bases from J, the gap between germline ends came to 22 bases. This CDR3 has 15 amino acids. CDR3 bases: TGTGCCAGCACGAGGGTTTTGGGTAGTGGTGGCGAGCAGTACTTC. Protein sequence: CASTRVLGSGGEQYF.

This chain links TRBV7-2 with TRBJ1-5; D gene ambiguous. The length of the CDR3 is 15 residues. Germline CDR1 and CDR2: SGHTA and FQGNSA. V lost 5 bases and J 4 bases, leaving 15 bases between the germline ends. CDR3 DNA: TGTGCCAGCAGCCCCCCGCTGGCCTGGAATCAGCCCCAGCATTTT. Translated: CASSPPLAWNQPQHF. Based on the CDR3 plus reference TRBV7-2 and TRBJ1-5, the full variable domain is GAGVSQSPSNKVTEKGKDVELRCDPISGHTALYWYRQSLGQGLEFLIYFQGNSAPDKSGLPSDRFSAERTGGSVSTLTIQRTQQEDSAVYLCASSPPLAWNQPQHFGDGTRLSIL.

The DNA for the CDR3 is TGTGCCAGCAGCCAGGGTACTGAAGCTTTCTTT. Residues: CASSQGTEAFF. The chain links TRBV6-5 to TRBJ1-1, with D possibly TRBD1 on 5 matching bases. The CDR3 is 11 residues long. V was shortened by 6 bases and J by 5 bases, with 7 bases between the two germline ends. Germline loops: CDR1 MNHEY, CDR2 SVGAGI.